Shown below are 23 T cell receptor beta chains from a single sample sequenced in a study of cytomegalovirus exposure and HLA in healthy donors. The PCR ran on 60 Vbeta and 13 Jbeta primers. Sequenced by immunoSEQ multiplex PCR; TCRdb stores in-frame clones only, minus some. The data show some 120,000 clones, over 70% seen once. Sequencing was done on a sample of PBMCs. The receptors stem from a man aged 30 to 45 in good health and CMV-seronegative.

The chain carries TRBV18 and TRBJ1-2; D not certain. This CDR3 is built from 15 residues. The V gene's germline CDR1 is KGHSH and CDR2 LQKENI. Trimming took 2 bases from V and 2 from J, leaving 12 bases between them. CDR3 in amino acids: CASSPESGRNYGYTF. CDR3 sequence (DNA): TGTGCCAGCTCACCAGAAAGCGGGAGAAACTATGGCTACACCTTC.

There are a few counts of this clone. The genes are TRBV30 and TRBJ1-4, with 10 positions matching TRBD1. The CDR3 sequence is 13 residues long. CDR1 GTSNPN and CDR2 SVGIG come from the germline V gene (reference sequence). V gave up 5 bases and J gave up 4 bases; unmatched junction bases: 1. The CDR3 is CAWGDRGNEKLFF. CDR3 coding DNA: TGTGCCTGGGGGGACAGGGGTAATGAAAAACTGTTTTTT.

The rearrangement links TRBV7-2 to TRBJ2-7, with TRBD1 matching over 9 bases. V lost 4 bases to trimming and J lost 5 bases; unmatched junction nucleotides: 6. The CDR3 is 14 amino acids. Per germline, CDR1 SGHTA and CDR2 FQGNSA. This CDR3 is CASSWRTGEDEQYF. CDR3 sequence (DNA): TGTGCCAGCAGCTGGAGGACAGGGGAGGACGAGCAGTACTTC.

V gene TRBV14 combines with J gene TRBJ2-6; TRBD1 matches 8 bases. Germline CDR1 is SGHDN and CDR2 is FVKESK. This CDR3 is built from 15 residues. V lost 4 bases, J lost 3 bases, and 2 bases stayed unmatched. The CDR3 protein is CASSPRGRGANVLTF. CDR3 coding DNA: TGTGCCAGCAGCCCCAGGGGGCGTGGGGCCAACGTCCTGACTTTC.

This chain connects TRBV27 to TRBJ2-4; D is perhaps TRBD1 (6 bases). Germline assignment: CDR1 MNHEY and CDR2 SMNVEV (reference sequence). The CDR3 has 15 amino acids. Trimming removed 4 bases at V and 8 bases at J, with 18 bases between. The CDR3 DNA follows: TGTGCCAGCAGTTCTCGGGTATCAGGGGCCTACATTCAGTACTTC. Residues: CASSSRVSGAYIQYF.

This clone was counted between two and nine times. The chain is built from TRBV7-2 and TRBJ1-5; D possibly corresponds to TRBD1 (5 bases). This CDR3 comprises 16 residues. The V end lost 1 base, the J end lost 1 base, and 11 bases lay between the germline ends. Germline V CDR1 and CDR2: SGHTA, FQGNSA. The CDR3 DNA follows: TGTGCCAGCAGCTTAGATGTGGGGGGAAGCAATCAGCCCCAGCATTTT. Translating gives CASSLDVGGSNQPQHF.

V gene TRBV29-1 combines with J gene TRBJ1-2, with D unclear. Between the trimmed V and J ends, which lost 7 bases and 2 bases, there was a span of 8 bases. Germline V gives CDR1 SQVTM, CDR2 ANQGSEA. The CDR3 is 11 amino acids. CDR3 amino acids: CSGGENYGYTF. The DNA for the CDR3 is TGCAGCGGCGGAGAGAACTATGGCTACACCTTC.

The J gene is TRBJ2-5, the V gene TRBV28; 11 nucleotides match TRBD1. The CDR3 is 16 residues long. With V trimmed by 6 bases and J by 5 bases, 11 bases remained unmatched. Per the germline V gene, CDR1 is MDHEN and CDR2 is SYDVKM. CDR3 residues: CASRLAGTGGIETQYF. The CDR3 region has the DNA TGTGCCAGCAGATTAGCTGGGACAGGGGGTATCGAGACCCAGTACTTC.

The chain uses TRBV6-5 and TRBJ2-2, with a weak D call TRBD2 (7 bases). The V end was cut by 8 bases, the J end by 7 bases, with 17 bases between. The germline gives CDR1 MNHEY, CDR2 SVGAGI. The CDR3 spans 14 residues. CDR3 bases: TGTGCCAGCGTGAGGGCGGGGGCCGGCGGGGAGCTGTTTTTT. It encodes CASVRAGAGGELFF.

The rearrangement uses TRBV9 and TRBJ2-7; 8 bases are shared with TRBD1. Germline V gives CDR1 SGDLS, CDR2 YYNGEE. With V trimmed by 4 bases and J by 3 bases, 3 bases remained unmatched. This CDR3 contains 13 residues. CDR3 DNA sequence: TGTGCCAGCAGCTCAGGGGGCAACTACGAGCAGTACTTC. Amino acids: CASSSGGNYEQYF.

The chain links TRBV4-1 to TRBJ2-3; D is ambiguous. V gave up 4 bases and J gave up 2 bases, with 10 bases separating them. The V gene's germline CDR1 is MGHRA and CDR2 YSYEKL. The CDR3 contains 14 residues. Here the CDR3 DNA reads TGCGCCAGCAGCCGGGCAGGAACCACAGATACGCAGTATTTT. This translates into CASSRAGTTDTQYF.

In its sample, this clone was seen a few times. This chain links TRBV2 with TRBJ2-3; TRBD1 matches 9 bases. The CDR3 contains 14 residues. With 10 bases clipped from V and 8 bases from J, the junction kept 13 bases outside the gene matches. Germline V gene data show CDR1 as SNHLY and CDR2 as FYNNEI. CDR3 sequence reads: CATPSDRGVGTQYF. DNA for the CDR3: TGTGCCACCCCCTCGGACAGGGGAGTAGGTACGCAGTATTTT.

V is TRBV6-1 and J is TRBJ2-1; D call uncertain. The CDR3 sequence is 14 residues long. V lost 7 bases and J lost 9, with 19 bases in between. Per germline, CDR1 MNHNS and CDR2 SASEGT. The CDR3, as DNA: TGTGCCAGCACCGCTAACAGACAAGTTTTTGAGCAGTTCTTC. Its translation is CASTANRQVFEQFF.

The V and J genes are TRBV18 and TRBJ2-7; 7 bases are a match to TRBD2. CDR1 KGHSH and CDR2 LQKENI come from the germline V gene. Germline trimming cut 1 base from V and 5 bases from J; bases unmatched to any gene: 2. This CDR3 is 13 amino acids long. The CDR3 region is CASSPRSGDEQYF. CDR3 DNA: TGTGCCAGCTCACCACGAAGCGGGGACGAGCAGTACTTC.

The chain uses TRBV7-6 and TRBJ2-5; the match to TRBD2 covers 11 bases. Trimming took 5 bases from V and 2 from J; bases not matched to a gene: 4. This CDR3 comprises 15 residues. The V gene's germline CDR1 is SGHVS and CDR2 FNYEAQ. The DNA of the CDR3 is TGTGCCAGCAGCCGAGTAGCGGGAGGGCAAGAGACCCAGTACTTC. It encodes CASSRVAGGQETQYF.

This clone has a single count. The rearrangement uses TRBV12-1 and TRBJ2-1; TRBD2 reflects the table's D call only, with no check against the DNA. TRBV12-1 is designated a pseudogene. The CDR3 is 12 residues long. CDR3 sequence reads: CASSFTGNEQFF. In DNA, the CDR3 is TGTGCCAGCAGCTTTACGGGCAATGAGCAGTTCTTC.

The V gene is TRBV11-2, the J gene TRBJ2-1, with D hard to call. The ends were cut back, 0 bases at V and 7 bases at J, with 10 bases in the middle. The CDR3 loop spans 14 amino acids. From germline, CDR1 is SGHAT and CDR2 FQNNGV. The DNA for the CDR3 is TGTGCCAGCAGCTTAGAGGAATCTAGGAATGAGCAGTTCTTC. This encodes CASSLEESRNEQFF.

A single count supports this clone. The sample carries other DNA sequences with the same CDR3. For the CDR3, the DNA is TGTGCCAGCAGCTCTAGCGGGGGGTCTGGGGCCAACGTCCTGACTTTC. Translating it yields CASSSSGGSGANVLTF. The rearrangement joins TRBV7-2 to TRBJ2-6; 11 nucleotides agree with TRBD2. Germline CDR1 SGHTA, CDR2 FQGNSA. CDR3 length: 16 amino acids. The V and J ends lost 4 bases and 1 base, in that order; junction bases with no gene match: 0.

The chain has TRBV5-1 and TRBJ2-1; 16 bases agree with TRBD2. The CDR3 loop spans 17 amino acids. Germline V lookup: CDR1 SGHRS, CDR2 YFSETQ. Trimming removed 4 bases from V and 4 bases from J; junction bases left unmatched: 5. The CDR3 sequence: CASSNQGLAGGYNEQFF. CDR3 in DNA: TGCGCCAGCAGCAACCAGGGACTAGCGGGAGGGTACAATGAGCAGTTCTTC. Supplemented by reference TRBV5-1 and TRBJ2-1, the full variable domain reads KAGVTQTPRYLIKTRGQQVTLSCSPISGHRSVSWYQQTPGQGLQFLFEYFSETQRNKGNFPGRFSGRQFSNSRSEMNVSTLELGDSALYLCASSNQGLAGGYNEQFFGPGTRLTVL.

Only one count was recorded for this clone. The chain joins TRBV4-3 to TRBJ2-7; D unclear. Germline values: CDR1 LGHNA, CDR2 YSLEER. V was clipped by 1 base and J by 2 bases, with 12 bases between them. The CDR3 runs to 15 residues. The CDR3 sequence: CASSQVQSTAYEQYF. The DNA of the CDR3 is TGCGCCAGCAGCCAAGTTCAGTCAACCGCCTACGAGCAGTACTTC.

V gene TRBV27 combines with J gene TRBJ2-3; TRBD2 agrees at 9 bases. Germline V gene sequence: CDR1 MNHEY, CDR2 SMNVEV (reference sequence). This CDR3 spans 14 amino acids. Trimming took 8 bases from V and 4 from J; bases not matched to a gene: 7. Written as DNA, the CDR3 is TGTGCCAGCGGAATAGCGGGAGCGGCAGATACGCAGTATTTT. Translated: CASGIAGAADTQYF.

Comments on this clone: A far larger clone differs by one base, so this is likely a read error. The same CDR3 is also encoded by other DNA sequences in this sample. The chain couples TRBV4-2 to TRBJ2-6, with D tentatively TRBD2 (6 bases). Germline V CDR1 and CDR2: LGHNA, YNFKEQ. V was cut by 0 bases and J by 2 bases, with 8 bases left in between. This CDR3 comprises 16 residues. The CDR3 region has the DNA TGTGCCAGCAGCCAAGATGGCGGGGCTGGGGCCAACGTCCTGACTTTC. It is translated as CASSQDGGAGANVLTF.

The chain joins TRBV7-9 to TRBJ2-2, with TRBD2 as a possible D gene (5 bases). V gave up 1 base and J gave up 6 bases, with 9 bases separating them. This CDR3 region has 14 residues. Germline CDR1 reads SEHNR; CDR2 reads FQNEAQ (reference sequence). CDR3 sequence (DNA): TGTGCCAGCAGCTTAGGAGGGTTTGCCGGGGAGCTGTTTTTT. As protein: CASSLGGFAGELFF.